This is a list of T cell receptor beta chains from one sample in a study of regulatory T cells in long-lasting Graves disease. TCRdb independently ran MiXCR on the multiplex PCR reads; one entry per CDR3 protein. Of hundreds of thousands of distinct CDR3 sequences in the sample, approximately 22% were seen once. Sequenced here: peripheral blood mononuclear cells (PBMCs), sampled when the disease was refractory, from a patient treated with antithyroid drugs. These receptors came from a female donor with Graves disease. The CDR3 runs from the conserved cysteine through the conserved F or W. The D gene is left open where the match is weak. The size of a clone is reported for some rows only, either as once, few or many, or as a class for expanded clones.

d_call: .; v_call: TRBV2; j_call: TRBJ1-6; cdr3_length: 16; clone_size: many; cdr3_nt: TGTGCCAGCAGTGAAGCCCGCCCCAGTTCGGCTTCACCCCTCCACTTT; cdr3_aa: CASSEARPSSASPLHF
d_call: .; v_call: TRBV5-6; j_call: TRBJ1-5; cdr3_length: 13; clone_size: few; cdr3_nt: TGTGCCAGCAGCTTCCAGGGAAGTCAGCCCCAGCATTTT; cdr3_aa: CASSFQGSQPQHF
d_call: TRBD1; v_call: TRBV7-3; j_call: TRBJ2-1; cdr3_length: 14; clone_size: .; cdr3_nt: TGTGCCAGCAGAGGGGACAGCACCTACAATGAGCAGTTCTTC; cdr3_aa: CASRGDSTYNEQFF
d_call: .; v_call: TRBV29-1; j_call: TRBJ2-6; cdr3_length: 14; clone_size: .; cdr3_nt: TGCAGCGTTTATTCCGGCTCTGGGGCCAACGTCCTGACTTTC; cdr3_aa: CSVYSGSGANVLTF
d_call: .; v_call: TRBV12-3/TRBV12-4; j_call: TRBJ2-6; cdr3_length: 16; clone_size: many; cdr3_nt: TGTGCCACCAGGGGAGGGGGCGTATCTGGGGCCAACGTCCTGACTTTC; cdr3_aa: CATRGGGVSGANVLTF
d_call: TRBD2; v_call: TRBV19; j_call: TRBJ2-2; cdr3_length: 15; clone_size: .; cdr3_nt: TGTGCCAGTAATCTTAGCGGGAGGGGCACCGGGGAGCTGTTTTTT; cdr3_aa: CASNLSGRGTGELFF
d_call: TRBD2; v_call: TRBV14; j_call: TRBJ2-7; cdr3_length: 20; clone_size: many; cdr3_nt: TGTGCCAGCAGCCCAGGGAGGCGACCGGGACTAGCGGGAGCCGCGGACGAGCAGTACTTC; cdr3_aa: CASSPGRRPGLAGAADEQYF
d_call: .; v_call: TRBV28; j_call: TRBJ1-1; cdr3_length: 17; clone_size: many; cdr3_nt: TGTGCCAGCAGTCCGAACAGGTTACGCGTTATTGTAGCTGAAGCTTTCTTT; cdr3_aa: CASSPNRLRVIVAEAFF
d_call: TRBD2; v_call: TRBV11-2; j_call: TRBJ2-5; cdr3_length: 16; clone_size: many; cdr3_nt: TGTGCCAGCAGCTTAGAGGCGGGAGGGCCGATGGAGACCCAGTACTTC; cdr3_aa: CASSLEAGGPMETQYF
d_call: .; v_call: TRBV7-9; j_call: TRBJ1-2; cdr3_length: 17; clone_size: many; cdr3_nt: TGTGCCAGCAGCCAGACAGGTGGCACCGACGGGATCTATGGCTACACCTTC; cdr3_aa: CASSQTGGTDGIYGYTF
d_call: .; v_call: TRBV3-1; j_call: TRBJ2-5; cdr3_length: 14; clone_size: few; cdr3_nt: TGTGCCAGCAGCCAGGATAGCGGTCAAGAGACCCAGTACTTC; cdr3_aa: CASSQDSGQETQYF
d_call: TRBD1; v_call: TRBV13; j_call: TRBJ2-7; cdr3_length: 14; clone_size: .; cdr3_nt: TGTGCCAGCAGCTCGAAACTCAGGGGGAACGAGCAGTACTTC; cdr3_aa: CASSSKLRGNEQYF
d_call: TRBD1; v_call: TRBV24-1; j_call: TRBJ2-7; cdr3_length: 13; clone_size: many; cdr3_nt: TGTGCCACCAGTGACGGACAGGCCTACGAGCAGTACTTC; cdr3_aa: CATSDGQAYEQYF
d_call: .; v_call: TRBV12-3/TRBV12-4; j_call: TRBJ2-7; cdr3_length: 14; clone_size: many; cdr3_nt: TGTGCCAGCAGTCCTGGACTGGGGTCGCTCGAGCAGTACTTC; cdr3_aa: CASSPGLGSLEQYF
d_call: TRBD2; v_call: TRBV25-1; j_call: TRBJ2-3; cdr3_length: 15; clone_size: few; cdr3_nt: TGTGCCAGCACCGTCGCACTAGCGGGAGTAGATACGCAGTATTTT; cdr3_aa: CASTVALAGVDTQYF
d_call: .; v_call: TRBV15; j_call: TRBJ1-4; cdr3_length: 15; clone_size: .; cdr3_nt: TGTGCCACCAGCAGAGAAAACGTACCGAGCGAAAAACTGTTTTTT; cdr3_aa: CATSRENVPSEKLFF
d_call: .; v_call: TRBV28; j_call: TRBJ1-4; cdr3_length: 15; clone_size: many; cdr3_nt: TGTGCCAGCAAGCACAACAGGCTGCGGGTAGAAAAACTGTTTTTT; cdr3_aa: CASKHNRLRVEKLFF
d_call: .; v_call: TRBV20-1; j_call: TRBJ2-2; cdr3_length: 14; clone_size: .; cdr3_nt: TGCAGTGCTAGAGTCAGGGGTAACACCGGGGAGCCGTTTTTT; cdr3_aa: CSARVRGNTGEPFF
d_call: TRBD2; v_call: TRBV20-1; j_call: TRBJ2-5; cdr3_length: 14; clone_size: many; cdr3_nt: TGCAGTGCAAGCCTAGCGGGAAGGCTGGAGACCCAGTACTTC; cdr3_aa: CSASLAGRLETQYF
d_call: TRBD2; v_call: TRBV5-5; j_call: TRBJ2-2; cdr3_length: 16; clone_size: many; cdr3_nt: TGTGCCAGCAGTCCGACTAGCGGGAAAAGCACCGGGGAGCTGTTTTTT; cdr3_aa: CASSPTSGKSTGELFF
d_call: .; v_call: TRBV10-3; j_call: TRBJ1-1; cdr3_length: 12; clone_size: many; cdr3_nt: TGTGCCATCAGTGAAAGGGGCACTGAAGCTTTCTTT; cdr3_aa: CAISERGTEAFF
d_call: .; v_call: TRBV6-9; j_call: TRBJ1-3; cdr3_length: 18; clone_size: few; cdr3_nt: TGTGCCAGCAGTTACTCGAAGGGTACAGGACGTGCTGGAAACACCATATATTTT; cdr3_aa: CASSYSKGTGRAGNTIYF
d_call: .; v_call: TRBV20-1; j_call: TRBJ1-6; cdr3_length: 16; clone_size: .; cdr3_nt: TGCAGTGCCCCCCCACCCGCGACAGTGACTAATTCACCCCTCCACTTT; cdr3_aa: CSAPPPATVTNSPLHF
d_call: .; v_call: TRBV2; j_call: TRBJ2-7; cdr3_length: 12; clone_size: many; cdr3_nt: TGTGCCAGCAGTGAAGTCGTATACGAGCAGTACTTC; cdr3_aa: CASSEVVYEQYF
d_call: TRBD2; v_call: TRBV27; j_call: TRBJ2-7; cdr3_length: 16; clone_size: many; cdr3_nt: TGTGCCAGCAGTCCAATGACTAGCGGGAACTGGAGAGAGCAGTACTTC; cdr3_aa: CASSPMTSGNWREQYF
d_call: TRBD1; v_call: TRBV19; j_call: TRBJ2-3; cdr3_length: 15; clone_size: .; cdr3_nt: TGTGCCAGTAGTGCCTTATGGACAGGGTTGGATACGCAGTATTTT; cdr3_aa: CASSALWTGLDTQYF
d_call: .; v_call: TRBV29-1; j_call: TRBJ1-1; cdr3_length: 11; clone_size: .; cdr3_nt: TGCAGCGTTGAACCGAACACTGAAGCTTTCTTT; cdr3_aa: CSVEPNTEAFF
d_call: .; v_call: TRBV2; j_call: TRBJ2-5; cdr3_length: 10; clone_size: many; cdr3_nt: TGTGCCAGCGGCGAAGAGACCCAGTACTTC; cdr3_aa: CASGEETQYF
d_call: .; v_call: TRBV20-1; j_call: TRBJ2-7; cdr3_length: 13; clone_size: few; cdr3_nt: TGCAGTGCACATACCGGGTCTACCTACGAGCAGTACTTC; cdr3_aa: CSAHTGSTYEQYF
d_call: TRBD1; v_call: TRBV10-3; j_call: TRBJ2-7; cdr3_length: 16; clone_size: few; cdr3_nt: TGTGCCATCAGTGTCACAGGGGCAGCTCCTACCTACGAGCAGTACTTC; cdr3_aa: CAISVTGAAPTYEQYF
d_call: .; v_call: TRBV7-6; j_call: TRBJ2-5; cdr3_length: 18; clone_size: many; cdr3_nt: TGTGCCAGCAGCTTAAACAACGCGGGCGTAGGGGCTGGAGGGACCCAGTACTTC; cdr3_aa: CASSLNNAGVGAGGTQYF
d_call: .; v_call: TRBV28; j_call: TRBJ1-1; cdr3_length: 13; clone_size: .; cdr3_nt: TGTGCCAGCAGTAGTTTCGGGGGCGCTGAAGCTTTCTTT; cdr3_aa: CASSSFGGAEAFF
d_call: TRBD2; v_call: TRBV18; j_call: TRBJ2-2; cdr3_length: 14; clone_size: .; cdr3_nt: TGTGCCAGCTCGGATAGCGGGAGAGCGGGGGAGCTGTTTTTT; cdr3_aa: CASSDSGRAGELFF
d_call: TRBD2; v_call: TRBV3-1; j_call: TRBJ2-5; cdr3_length: 16; clone_size: .; cdr3_nt: TGTGCCAGCAGCCAAGGGGAGGCGGGAGAGGGCGAGACCCAGTACTTC; cdr3_aa: CASSQGEAGEGETQYF
d_call: TRBD1; v_call: TRBV19; j_call: TRBJ1-6; cdr3_length: 14; clone_size: .; cdr3_nt: TGTGCCAGTAGTACCCTCACAGGGGATTCACCCCTCCACTTT; cdr3_aa: CASSTLTGDSPLHF
d_call: .; v_call: TRBV4-1; j_call: TRBJ1-1; cdr3_length: 15; clone_size: few; cdr3_nt: TGCGCCAGCAGCCAAGATGGGGGTTGGGGAACTGAAGCTTTCTTT; cdr3_aa: CASSQDGGWGTEAFF
d_call: .; v_call: TRBV6-5; j_call: TRBJ1-1; cdr3_length: 14; clone_size: many; cdr3_nt: TGTGCCAGCAGTTACAGGACAGCGAACACTGAAGCTTTCTTT; cdr3_aa: CASSYRTANTEAFF
d_call: .; v_call: TRBV10-1; j_call: TRBJ2-1; cdr3_length: 15; clone_size: .; cdr3_nt: TGCGCCACCCAACAGTATCGCGACATCGGGAATGAGCAGTTCTTC; cdr3_aa: CATQQYRDIGNEQFF
d_call: .; v_call: TRBV12-3/TRBV12-4; j_call: TRBJ1-3; cdr3_length: 14; clone_size: many; cdr3_nt: TGTGCCAGCAGTTTAACAGAACTAGGGAACACCATATATTTT; cdr3_aa: CASSLTELGNTIYF
d_call: TRBD1; v_call: TRBV28; j_call: TRBJ1-5; cdr3_length: 14; clone_size: many; cdr3_nt: TGTGCCAGCAGTCGAACAGGGGCGGCTCAGCCCCAGCATTTT; cdr3_aa: CASSRTGAAQPQHF
d_call: TRBD1; v_call: TRBV6-5; j_call: TRBJ1-4; cdr3_length: 16; clone_size: few; cdr3_nt: TGTGCCAGCAGTTACATCTCAGGGGGCGCTCCCGAAAAACTGTTTTTT; cdr3_aa: CASSYISGGAPEKLFF
d_call: .; v_call: TRBV20-1; j_call: TRBJ2-7; cdr3_length: 14; clone_size: once; cdr3_nt: TGCAGTGCTAGCCGCACCGGGGCTCTTTACGAGCAGTACTTC; cdr3_aa: CSASRTGALYEQYF
d_call: .; v_call: TRBV6-2/TRBV6-3; j_call: TRBJ1-6; cdr3_length: 14; clone_size: many; cdr3_nt: TGTGCCAGCAGTTACGGACGGGATGGGTCACCCCTCCACTTT; cdr3_aa: CASSYGRDGSPLHF
d_call: .; v_call: TRBV19; j_call: TRBJ1-1; cdr3_length: 14; clone_size: few; cdr3_nt: TGTGCCAGTAGTATAGGCTCAACCTCCACTGAAGCTTTCTTT; cdr3_aa: CASSIGSTSTEAFF
d_call: TRBD2; v_call: TRBV20-1; j_call: TRBJ2-1; cdr3_length: 14; clone_size: .; cdr3_nt: TGCAGTGCTTACGGGACTAGCGGGAGTCATGAGCAGTTCTTC; cdr3_aa: CSAYGTSGSHEQFF
d_call: .; v_call: TRBV7-9; j_call: TRBJ2-7; cdr3_length: 14; clone_size: many; cdr3_nt: TGTGCCAGCAGCTCCGTCGGGGCAACCTACGAGCAGTACTTC; cdr3_aa: CASSSVGATYEQYF
d_call: TRBD1; v_call: TRBV10-3; j_call: TRBJ1-6; cdr3_length: 16; clone_size: few; cdr3_nt: TGTGCCATCAGTGACCCCGGTGGGACAGGGCGTTCACCCCTCCACTTT; cdr3_aa: CAISDPGGTGRSPLHF
d_call: TRBD2; v_call: TRBV6-5; j_call: TRBJ2-5; cdr3_length: 17; clone_size: many; cdr3_nt: TGTGCCAGCAGTTACTTTCAGCGGGAGCGTCCCCAAGAGACCCAGTACTTC; cdr3_aa: CASSYFQRERPQETQYF
d_call: TRBD1; v_call: TRBV10-3; j_call: TRBJ2-7; cdr3_length: 15; clone_size: few; cdr3_nt: TGTGCCATCAGCGGGACAGGGATGAATTCCTACGAGCAGTACTTC; cdr3_aa: CAISGTGMNSYEQYF
d_call: TRBD1; v_call: TRBV5-1; j_call: TRBJ2-7; cdr3_length: 18; clone_size: .; cdr3_nt: TGCGCCAGCAGCTTGGCTCCCTCGACAGGGGGTAAATCCTACGAGCAGTACTTC; cdr3_aa: CASSLAPSTGGKSYEQYF
d_call: .; v_call: TRBV2; j_call: TRBJ1-6; cdr3_length: 14; clone_size: many; cdr3_nt: TGTGCCAGTCGCCCCGGGACACTTAATTCACCCCTCCACTTT; cdr3_aa: CASRPGTLNSPLHF
d_call: .; v_call: TRBV12-3/TRBV12-4; j_call: TRBJ2-7; cdr3_length: 14; clone_size: many; cdr3_nt: TGTGCCAGCAGTTTATTCGGGACCGCGGAGGAGCAGTACTTC; cdr3_aa: CASSLFGTAEEQYF
d_call: .; v_call: TRBV7-2; j_call: TRBJ2-4; cdr3_length: 13; clone_size: few; cdr3_nt: TGTGCCGTGGGGGGTGGGCAGGCGAACATTCAGTACTTC; cdr3_aa: CAVGGGQANIQYF
d_call: .; v_call: TRBV4-2; j_call: TRBJ1-3; cdr3_length: 16; clone_size: .; cdr3_nt: TGTGCCAGCAGCCAACAATCCAGGGGCACTCGAAACACCATATATTTT; cdr3_aa: CASSQQSRGTRNTIYF